This T cell receptor (beta chain) was sequenced during a study of cytotoxic CD8 clonotypes in ibrutinib-treated CLL. General study results and limits: The clonality rise at ibrutinib response reflected private clonotype expansion. Collection times varied between progressing and sustained-remission patients.

Notes on this clone: Its antigen is currently unknown.

Data came from immunoSEQ multiplex PCR; TCRdb stores just in-frame clones and leaves some out. The sample lists more than 85,000 clones, approximately 80% occurring once. This receptor was taken from a human donor with chronic lymphocytic leukemia. The starting material was PBMCs, obtained after 12 months of ibrutinib treatment.

The CDR3 sequence is CASSISRFLGSPLHF. The CDR3 DNA reads TGTGCCAGTAGTATTAGTCGCTTTCTGGGTTCACCCCTCCACTTT. The rearrangement uses TRBV19 and TRBJ1-6, with D unresolved. The germline V gene encodes CDR1 LNHDA and CDR2 SQIVND (reference sequence). With 3 bases removed from V and 9 bases from J, the gap between germline ends came to 15 bases. There are 15 residues in the CDR3.